These 13 T cell receptor beta chains were all obtained from the same sample, sequenced in a study of shared clonotypes between healthy human individuals. Naive-designated CD8 cells lacked CD45RO, were positively enriched for CCR7, and omitted terminally differentiated effector memory CD45RA+ cells. The method was immunoSEQ multiplex PCR; TCRdb's version includes in-frame clones alone and lacks a portion of them. The table shows about 2.2 million clones, with just over 90% occurring only once. The sample comprised naive CD8+ T cells from PBMCs. The receptor set was obtained from a man in his late teens or twenties in good health. Some clones in this sample may be carry-over from other donors' samples.

This clone was picked up one time. The chain carries TRBV7-9 and TRBJ2-1; D is tentatively TRBD1 or TRBD2 (5 bases each). V dropped 5 bases and J dropped 12 bases, with 17 bases sitting between them. The CDR3 is 13 residues long. In germline, CDR1 is SEHNR, CDR2 FQNEAQ (reference sequence). The CDR3 DNA reads TGTGCCAGCAGCAAAGGGACGGTGGCGGGGCAGTTCTTC. Protein: CASSKGTVAGQFF.

V is TRBV9 and J is TRBJ1-5, with TRBD1 identical over 7 bases. V shed 4 bases, J shed 1 base, and the junction held 5 bases outside the gene matches. The germline V gene has CDR1 SGDLS and CDR2 YYNGEE. The length of the CDR3 is 15 residues. The CDR3 sequence: CASSSGTASNQPQHF. Written as DNA, the CDR3 is TGTGCCAGCAGCTCCGGGACAGCAAGCAATCAGCCCCAGCATTTT.

This chain links TRBV5-6 with TRBJ2-2; a weak D match, TRBD2 (6 bases). CDR1 and CDR2 (germline): SGHDT, YYEEEE. Trimming shortened V by 4 bases and J by 0 bases, and 13 bases separated the two germline ends. CDR3 size: 16 residues. CDR3 amino acids: CASSLAGGPNTGELFF. The CDR3 DNA follows: TGTGCCAGCAGCCTAGCAGGAGGGCCGAACACCGGGGAGCTGTTTTTT.

The rearrangement uses TRBV15 and TRBJ2-5, with TRBD2 as a possible D gene (6 bases). Trimming cost V 5 bases and J 0 bases, with 10 bases left between them. CDR1 is LNHNV, CDR2 YYDKDF, per germline (reference sequence). CDR3 length: 14 amino acids. The CDR3 DNA is TGTGCCACCAGCGAGCGGAGGGACCAAGAGACCCAGTACTTC. Its protein is CATSERRDQETQYF.

DNA for the CDR3: TGTGCCAGCAACCCCCCGTATGGCACTGAAGCTTTCTTT. It encodes CASNPPYGTEAFF. The chain links TRBV6-5 to TRBJ1-1; D is undetermined. CDR1 MNHEY and CDR2 SVGAGI come from the germline V gene. Trimming took 7 bases from V and 4 from J, leaving 13 bases between them. CDR3 length equals 13 residues.

The V call is TRBV11-2, the J call TRBJ2-7; weak D call: TRBD2 (6 bases). This CDR3 region has 13 residues. Per germline, CDR1 SGHAT and CDR2 FQNNGV. V gave up 5 bases and J gave up 7 bases, with 15 bases separating them. CDR3: CASSRGGADEQYF. In DNA form, the CDR3 reads TGTGCCAGCAGCCGCGGCGGGGCGGATGAGCAGTACTTC.

The chain has TRBV4-1 and TRBJ1-2; 7 bases are shared with TRBD1. Germline CDR1 MGHRA, CDR2 YSYEKL. The CDR3 loop spans 18 amino acids. Losses at the gene ends were 2 bases for V and 8 bases for J; bases not matched to a gene: 20. The CDR3 here is CASSQPTRGGGDIAGYTF. The CDR3 DNA reads as TGCGCCAGCAGCCAACCAACCCGGGGAGGGGGCGACATCGCGGGCTACACCTTC.

The chain links TRBV9 to TRBJ1-2, with D unclear. The germline CDR1 and CDR2 sequences are SGDLS and YYNGEE. V was shortened by 0 bases and J by 6 bases, with 9 bases between the two germline ends. This CDR3 is 13 amino acids long. The CDR3 protein is CASSVGSPDGYTF. In nucleotides, the CDR3 is TGTGCCAGCAGCGTAGGTAGTCCGGATGGCTACACCTTC.

The chain couples TRBV9 to TRBJ1-1; D is uncertain. CDR1 is SGDLS, CDR2 YYNGEE, per germline. The CDR3 is 13 amino acids. Trimming shortened V by 0 bases and J by 7 bases, and 10 bases separated the two germline ends. The DNA for the CDR3 is TGTGCCAGCAGCGTAGTGAATGACTTTGAAGCTTTCTTT. Protein: CASSVVNDFEAFF.

This sequence joins TRBV4-1 and TRBJ2-1; no reliable D call. Looked up from germline, CDR1 is MGHRA and CDR2 is YSYEKL. Trimming stripped 0 bases from V and 2 bases from J, with 11 bases between. CDR3 length equals 16 residues. The CDR3 DNA reads TGCGCCAGCAGCCAAGAAAACCGGGTCGCCTACAATGAGCAGTTCTTC. This translates into CASSQENRVAYNEQFF.

The rearrangement links TRBV29-1 to TRBJ2-1; 8 bases match TRBD2. The CDR3 loop spans 11 amino acids. The V and J ends lost 7 bases and 6 bases, in that order; junction bases with no gene match: 2. Germline values: CDR1 SQVTM, CDR2 ANQGSEA. In DNA, the CDR3 is TGCAGCGGGGGGACTAGCAATGAGCAGTTCTTC. Protein sequence: CSGGTSNEQFF.

This chain joins TRBV7-2 and TRBJ2-1; 10 nucleotides align to TRBD2. Germline loops: CDR1 SGHTA, CDR2 FQGNSA. Unmatched junction bases numbered 3, after V lost 3 bases and J lost 10 bases. The length of the CDR3 is 13 residues. The CDR3 loop reads CASSLNSGREQFF. Written as DNA, the CDR3 is TGTGCCAGCAGCTTGAATAGCGGGAGGGAGCAGTTCTTC.

In DNA, the CDR3 is TGTGCCAGACAACCGGGACCTTTGGGGGAAAAACTGTTTTTT. This translates into CARQPGPLGEKLFF. J is TRBJ1-4 and V is TRBV19, with D possibly matching TRBD1 (5 bases). The germline V gene encodes CDR1 LNHDA and CDR2 SQIVND (reference sequence). This CDR3 comprises 14 residues. Trimming left V 9 bases short and J 8 bases short, with 19 bases between.